This entry lists 6 T cell receptor beta chains sequenced from one sample in a study of blood T cell repertoires in COVID-19. Sequencing was performed with immunoSEQ multiplex PCR; in TCRdb, only in-frame clones are kept and a portion is missing. Here the sample spans about 250,000 clones, around 89% being singletons. The specimen was PBMCs or T cells enriched from blood (not recorded which). These receptors originate from a man in his forties who had recovered from COVID-19.

The chain carries TRBV7-3 and TRBJ2-2; a possible D gene is TRBD1 (5 bases). Germline V gene lookup returns CDR1 SGHTA and CDR2 FQGTGA. Trimming took 3 bases from V and 7 from J, leaving 15 bases between them. This CDR3 has 15 amino acids. CDR3 bases: TGTGCCAGCAGCTTTTTTGGCAGGGTAGGCGGGGAGCTGTTTTTT. Its protein product is CASSFFGRVGGELFF.

The V and J genes are TRBV12-3 or TRBV12-4 and TRBJ1-1; D is perhaps TRBD1 (6 bases). The CDR3 runs 11 residues. Trimming took 6 bases from V and 11 from J, leaving 13 bases between them. Here the CDR3 reads CASRFTGRAFF. The CDR3 DNA sequence: TGTGCCAGCAGGTTTACAGGGCGCGCTTTCTTT.

The chain uses TRBV24-1 and TRBJ2-3, with D possibly TRBD1 on 6 matching bases. The CDR3 length is 17 residues. The germline V gene has CDR1 KGHDR and CDR2 SFDVKD. V lost 9 bases, J lost 0 bases, and 21 bases lay in between. Here the CDR3 reads CATSLSGTRASTDTQYF. The CDR3 nucleotides are TGTGCCACCTCACTTTCGGGGACACGAGCTAGCACAGATACGCAGTATTTT.

The V and J genes are TRBV29-1 and TRBJ2-7, with a possible D match to TRBD1 (5 bases). V lost 6 bases to trimming and J lost 2 bases, with 8 bases between them. The CDR3 is 11 amino acids. From germline, CDR1 is SQVTM and CDR2 ANQGSEA. The CDR3 here is CSVRQPYEQYF. Written as DNA, the CDR3 is TGCAGCGTCCGACAGCCCTACGAGCAGTACTTC.

This clone has just one count. The rearrangement joins TRBV15 to TRBJ2-3; TRBD2 is a possible D gene (6 bases). Germline V gene data show CDR1 as LNHNV and CDR2 as YYDKDF (reference sequence). The germline V and J ends were trimmed by 0 bases and 2 bases, with 9 bases remaining between them. This CDR3 is 15 amino acids long. Here the CDR3 reads CATSREPGVTDTQYF. The CDR3 DNA reads TGTGCCACCAGCAGAGAGCCGGGGGTCACAGATACGCAGTATTTT.

This clone came up once. The chain couples TRBV6-2 or TRBV6-3 to TRBJ2-1; a possible D gene is TRBD2 (5 bases). Trimming took 0 bases from V and 10 from J, leaving 10 bases between them. This CDR3 has 13 residues. CDR1 MNHEY and CDR2 SVGEGT come from the germline V gene. Here the CDR3 reads CASSYSPPGEQFF. CDR3 nucleotides: TGTGCCAGCAGTTACTCTCCCCCGGGGGAGCAGTTCTTC.